This T cell receptor (beta chain) was observed in a study of cytomegalovirus exposure and HLA in healthy donors. In the PCR, 60 Vbeta and 13 Jbeta primers were used. Assay: immunoSEQ multiplex PCR; the TCRdb copy retains only in-frame clones and omits some. The repertoire holds 150,000 to 200,000 clones, about 63% seen once, with 2.8% in the top ten. With regard to this clone: Its target is not known.

Study conclusions and caveats: Some V segments, including TRBV6-2 and TRBV6-3, were excluded as indistinguishable. Analysis was carried out at a later point, and it linked a missense DCLRE1C variant to TCR beta V- and J-gene trimming.

There are 15 residues in the CDR3. Germline trimming cut 6 bases from V and 3 bases from J; bases unmatched to any gene: 6. Germline V CDR1 and CDR2: ENHRY, SYGVKD. Sequenced material: PBMCs. V and J are TRBV10-3 and TRBJ1-1, with 11 bases aligning to TRBD1. This TCR was sampled from a middle-aged woman in good health and CMV-seropositive. This CDR3 reads CAIRRDRGSYTEAFF. In nucleotides, the CDR3 is TGTGCCATCAGAAGGGACAGGGGGTCCTACACTGAAGCTTTCTTT.